This T cell receptor beta chain was obtained from a study of T cell repertoires in cytomegalovirus infection. The wider study: A matching HLA type, together with CMV infection, was signaled by public TCR beta signatures. General observations from the study: Ex vivo, HLA-C-restricted CMV-specific TCR beta clonotypes prevailed over the rest of the response.

The J segment lost 4 bases and the V segment lost 0 bases, leaving 8 bases of the junction unmatched. Germline assignment: CDR1 MNHEY and CDR2 SMNVEV (reference sequence). CDR3 length: 16 amino acids. This clonotype has just a few counts. Its antigen is unidentified. MiXCR, applied by TCRdb to the reads, yields one record per CDR3 protein. The repertoire holds about 140,000 distinct CDR3 sequences, with about 6.5% as singletons. The sequence derives from a human donor in good health (CMV status not recorded). Some clones in this sample may be carry-over from other donors' samples. The rearrangement uses TRBV27 and TRBJ2-7; 8 bases agree with TRBD1. Sequencing input: PBMCs. In DNA, the CDR3 is TGTGCCAGCAGTTTATCTCGACAGGGGATTTCATACGAGCAGTACTTC. Protein: CASSLSRQGISYEQYF.